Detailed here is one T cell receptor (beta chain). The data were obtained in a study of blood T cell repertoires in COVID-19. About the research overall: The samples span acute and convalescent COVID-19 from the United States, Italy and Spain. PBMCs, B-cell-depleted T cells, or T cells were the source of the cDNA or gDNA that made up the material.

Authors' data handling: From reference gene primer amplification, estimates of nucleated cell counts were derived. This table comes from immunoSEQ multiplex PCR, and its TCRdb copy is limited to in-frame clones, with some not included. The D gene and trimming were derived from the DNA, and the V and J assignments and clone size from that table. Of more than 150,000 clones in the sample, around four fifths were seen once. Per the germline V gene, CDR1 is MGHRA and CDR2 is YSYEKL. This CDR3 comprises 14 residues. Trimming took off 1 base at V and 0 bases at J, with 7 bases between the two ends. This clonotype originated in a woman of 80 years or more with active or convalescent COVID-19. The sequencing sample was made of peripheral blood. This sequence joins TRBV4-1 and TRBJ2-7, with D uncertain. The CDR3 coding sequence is TGCGCCAGCAGCCAAGTGGGCAGCTCCTACGAGCAGTACTTC. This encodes CASSQVGSSYEQYF.